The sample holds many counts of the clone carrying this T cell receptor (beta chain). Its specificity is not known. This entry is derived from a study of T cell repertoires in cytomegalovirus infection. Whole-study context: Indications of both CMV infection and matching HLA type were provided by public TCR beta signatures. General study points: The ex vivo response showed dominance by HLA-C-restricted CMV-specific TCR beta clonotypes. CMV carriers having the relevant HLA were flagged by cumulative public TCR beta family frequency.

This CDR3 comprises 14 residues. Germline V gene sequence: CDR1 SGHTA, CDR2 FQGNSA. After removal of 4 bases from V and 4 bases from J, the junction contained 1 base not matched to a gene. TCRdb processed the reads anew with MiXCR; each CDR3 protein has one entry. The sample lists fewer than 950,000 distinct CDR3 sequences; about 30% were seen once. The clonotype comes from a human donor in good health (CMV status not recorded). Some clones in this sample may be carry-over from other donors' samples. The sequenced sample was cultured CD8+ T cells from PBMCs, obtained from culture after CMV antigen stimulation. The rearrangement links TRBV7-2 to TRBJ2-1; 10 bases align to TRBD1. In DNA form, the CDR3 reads TGTGCCAGCAGCTGGGGACAGGGGTACAATGAGCAGTTCTTC. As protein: CASSWGQGYNEQFF.